This TCR beta chain stems from a study of T-cell memory formation after mild COVID-19. Study context: The two donors had largely donor-specific TCR clusters.

The sample holds a few counts of this clonotype. This CDR3 is built from 15 residues. CDR1 and CDR2 (germline): SGHRS, YFSETQ. V was trimmed by 0 bases and J by 2 bases, leaving 11 bases between them. MiXCR, applied by TCRdb to the 5' RACE reads, yields one record per CDR3 protein. The data show roughly 410,000 distinct CDR3 sequences, with 20% to 25% seen just once and 8.5% to 9% held by the top ten. The sequence was collected from an adult woman who had mild COVID-19 (a few samples of this study predate the infection). Cell type and time point are not known. Input material: PBMCs or a T cell subset sorted from them (not recorded which). The J gene is TRBJ2-5, the V gene TRBV5-1, with D possibly TRBD1 on 6 matching bases. The CDR3 protein is CASSLAGQSQETQYF. Here the CDR3 DNA reads TGCGCCAGCAGCTTGGCCGGACAGTCACAAGAGACCCAGTACTTC.